This T cell receptor beta chain came from a study of blood T cell repertoires in COVID-19. Study background: COVID-19 samples, acute and convalescent, were from the United States, Italy and Spain.

Here immunoSEQ multiplex PCR was the method, and the copy in TCRdb shows in-frame clones only, minus some. The sample holds 60,000 to 80,000 clones, 88% seen once. Losses at the gene ends were 4 bases for V and 3 bases for J; bases not matched to a gene: 1. The CDR3 runs 14 residues. Germline CDR1 and CDR2: MNHEY and SMNVEV (reference sequence). This rearrangement joins TRBV27 to TRBJ2-7; TRBD2 matches at 12 bases. This clonotype was obtained from a human donor in a cohort sampled during active COVID-19. The sequencing input was peripheral blood. The CDR3 protein is CASSSGLAGYEQYF. The CDR3 coding sequence is TGTGCCAGCAGTTCGGGACTAGCGGGCTACGAGCAGTACTTC.